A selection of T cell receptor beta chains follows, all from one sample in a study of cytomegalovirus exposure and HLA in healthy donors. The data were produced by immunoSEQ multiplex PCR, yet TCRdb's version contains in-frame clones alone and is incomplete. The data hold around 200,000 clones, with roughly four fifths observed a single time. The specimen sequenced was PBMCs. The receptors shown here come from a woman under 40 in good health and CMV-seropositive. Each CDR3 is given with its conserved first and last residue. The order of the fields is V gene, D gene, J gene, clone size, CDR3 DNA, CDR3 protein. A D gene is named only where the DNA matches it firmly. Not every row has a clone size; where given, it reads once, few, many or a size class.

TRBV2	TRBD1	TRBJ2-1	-	TGTGCCAGCACCGATAGGACAGGGAAGGGCGGCTCCTACAATGAGCAGTTCTTC	CASTDRTGKGGSYNEQFF
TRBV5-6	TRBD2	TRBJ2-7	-	TGTGCCAGCAGCCCGGGGGGACGCCCTGCCTACGAGCAGTACTTC	CASSPGGRPAYEQYF
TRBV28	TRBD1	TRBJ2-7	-	TGTGCCAGCAGTTTATCCGGGACAGGGGGTTACGAGCAGTACTTC	CASSLSGTGGYEQYF
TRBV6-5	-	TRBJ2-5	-	TGTGCCAGCAGCACCTACAGGGATCGGAGCGAGACCCAGTACTTC	CASSTYRDRSETQYF
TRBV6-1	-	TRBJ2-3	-	TGTGCCAGCAGTGAAAGGGGCCCTTTCTCTAGCACAGATACGCAGTATTTT	CASSERGPFSSTDTQYF
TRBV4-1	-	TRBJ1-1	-	TGCGCCAGCACCAGCCCAGGGCAGAACACTGAAGCTTTCTTT	CASTSPGQNTEAFF
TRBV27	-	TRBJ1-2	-	TGTGCCAGCAGTTTTACGAAGAGCATGGGCTACACCTTC	CASSFTKSMGYTF
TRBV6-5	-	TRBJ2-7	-	TGTGCCAGCAGTTATTTTATGCGGGGGCGCGTAGGGCAGTACTTC	CASSYFMRGRVGQYF
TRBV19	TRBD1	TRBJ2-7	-	TGTGCCACCAGGGGGCTAGGTCAGGTCAACGAGCAGTACTTC	CATRGLGQVNEQYF
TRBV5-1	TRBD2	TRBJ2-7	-	TGCGCCAGCAGCCCCGGACTAGCGGGATACGAGCAGTACTTC	CASSPGLAGYEQYF
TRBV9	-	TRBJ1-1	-	TGTGCCAGCAGCGTATGGCCCGAAGCTTTCTTT	CASSVWPEAFF
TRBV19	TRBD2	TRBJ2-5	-	TGTGCCAGTAGTTATAGCGGGAGTCTCCTGGCGGAGACCCAGTACTTC	CASSYSGSLLAETQYF
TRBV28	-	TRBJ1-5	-	TGTGCCAGCAGTTTACCCCTACCCGATAGCAATCAGCCCCAGCATTTT	CASSLPLPDSNQPQHF
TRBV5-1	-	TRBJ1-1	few	TGCGCCAGCAGCAGGAGGGGCGACACTGAAGCTTTCTTT	CASSRRGDTEAFF
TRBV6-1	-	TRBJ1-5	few	TGTGCCAGCAGTGAAGGCGCGGAACATCAGCCCCAGCATTTT	CASSEGAEHQPQHF
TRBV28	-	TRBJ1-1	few	TGTGCCAGCAGGGAACAGGACACTGAAGCTTTCTTT	CASREQDTEAFF
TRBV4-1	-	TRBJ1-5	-	TGCGCCAGCAGCCGAGGGAATCAGCCCCAGCATTTT	CASSRGNQPQHF
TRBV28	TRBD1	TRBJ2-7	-	TGTGCCAGCGGGTCGAGACAGGGGAAATACGAGCAGTACTTC	CASGSRQGKYEQYF
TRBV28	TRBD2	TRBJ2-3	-	TGTGCCAGCAGCCTTAGTCAGGCGGGAGCGAAAGATACGCAGTATTTT	CASSLSQAGAKDTQYF
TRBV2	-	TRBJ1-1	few	TGTGCCAGCAGTGAGCAGGACACTGAAGCTTTCTTT	CASSEQDTEAFF
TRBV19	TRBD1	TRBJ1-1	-	TGTGCCAGTGGGACAGGGGGTTTCACTGAAGCTTTCTTT	CASGTGGFTEAFF
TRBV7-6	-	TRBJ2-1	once	TGTGCCAGCAGCTTCCAGGGCTACAATGAGCAGTTCTTC	CASSFQGYNEQFF
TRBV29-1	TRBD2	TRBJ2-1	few	TGCAGCGTCCAAGAGGGACTAGCGGGAGGGGATATCGATGAGCAGTTCTTC	CSVQEGLAGGDIDEQFF
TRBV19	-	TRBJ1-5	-	TGTGCCAGTAGTATCCAGGGGACTAAAAATCAGCCCCAGCATTTT	CASSIQGTKNQPQHF
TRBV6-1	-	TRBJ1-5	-	TGTGCCAGCAGTGAAGCGCTAGGGAGGGGTCAGCCCCAGCATTTT	CASSEALGRGQPQHF
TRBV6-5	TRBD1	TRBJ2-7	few	TGTGCCAGCAGGGGGACAGGGAAAGGCGAGCAGTACTTC	CASRGTGKGEQYF
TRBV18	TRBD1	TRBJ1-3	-	TGTGCCAGCTCACCGTATGACAGGGACTCTGGAAACACCATATATTTT	CASSPYDRDSGNTIYF
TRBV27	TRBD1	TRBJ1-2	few	TGTGCCAGCAGTTCCTCGGACAGGGGGGGCGGCTACACCTTC	CASSSSDRGGGYTF
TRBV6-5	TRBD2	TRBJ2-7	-	TGTGCCAGCCGTCAGCGGGAGTCCTACGAGCAGTACTTC	CASRQRESYEQYF
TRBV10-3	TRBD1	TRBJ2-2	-	TGTGCCATCAGTAAAACGGGACAGGGCGGCACCGGGGAGCTGTTTTTT	CAISKTGQGGTGELFF
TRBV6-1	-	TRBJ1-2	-	TGTGCCAGCAGTGAAGCCGTTGGTAGGAGAGAACGCATCTATGGCTACACCTTC	CASSEAVGRRERIYGYTF
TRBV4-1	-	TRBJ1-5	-	TGCGCCAGCAGCCTCTCCGGGGGAGGGAGCAATCAGCCCCAGCATTTT	CASSLSGGGSNQPQHF
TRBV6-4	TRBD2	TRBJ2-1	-	TGTGCCAGCAGTGACGGAGCGGGAGGAGGGGGTGAGCAGTTCTTC	CASSDGAGGGGEQFF
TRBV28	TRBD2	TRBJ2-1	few	TGTGCCAGCAGTTTAAGGCTAGCGGGAGAGGATGAGCAGTTCTTC	CASSLRLAGEDEQFF
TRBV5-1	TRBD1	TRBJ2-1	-	TGCGCCAGCAGCCCCGCTCCCGGGACAGGGTCGTACAATGAGCAGTTCTTC	CASSPAPGTGSYNEQFF
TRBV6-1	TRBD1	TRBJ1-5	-	TGTGCCAGCGGCCCGGCAGGGGGAAGCAATCAGCCCCAGCATTTT	CASGPAGGSNQPQHF
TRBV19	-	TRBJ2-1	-	TGTGCCAGTAGTGGGAGCCAAATCTTGAATGAGCAGTTCTTC	CASSGSQILNEQFF
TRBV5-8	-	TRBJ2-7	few	TGTGCCAGCAGCTCGCGGACAGCATCGGCGGGCTACGAGCAGTACTTC	CASSSRTASAGYEQYF
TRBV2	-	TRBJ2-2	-	TGTGCCAGCAGTGAGGGCGGGATAACCGGGGAGCTGTTTTTT	CASSEGGITGELFF
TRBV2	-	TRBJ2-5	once	TGTGCCAGCAGCGGGTTGGGAGAGACCCAGTACTTC	CASSGLGETQYF
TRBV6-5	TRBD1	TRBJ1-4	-	TGTGCCACATCGACAGGGTTTAATGAAAAACTGTTTTTT	CATSTGFNEKLFF
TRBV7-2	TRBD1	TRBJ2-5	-	TGTGTCAGCAGCATCCGAATCCGGGACAGGGGGCAGGTGTTGGAGACCCAGTACTTC	CVSSIRIRDRGQVLETQYF